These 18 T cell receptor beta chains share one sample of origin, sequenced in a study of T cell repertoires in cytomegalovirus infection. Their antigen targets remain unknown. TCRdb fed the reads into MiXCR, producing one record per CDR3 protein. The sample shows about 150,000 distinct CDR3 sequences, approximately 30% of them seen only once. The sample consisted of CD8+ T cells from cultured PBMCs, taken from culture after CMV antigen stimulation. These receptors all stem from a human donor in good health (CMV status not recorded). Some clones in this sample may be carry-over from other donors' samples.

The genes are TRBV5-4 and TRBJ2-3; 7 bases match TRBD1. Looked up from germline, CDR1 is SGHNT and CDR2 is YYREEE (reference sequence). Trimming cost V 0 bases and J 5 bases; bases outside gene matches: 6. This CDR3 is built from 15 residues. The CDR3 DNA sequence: TGTGCCAGCAGCTTGGGAGGGGGCGGGTTAGATACGCAGTATTTT. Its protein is CASSLGGGGLDTQYF.

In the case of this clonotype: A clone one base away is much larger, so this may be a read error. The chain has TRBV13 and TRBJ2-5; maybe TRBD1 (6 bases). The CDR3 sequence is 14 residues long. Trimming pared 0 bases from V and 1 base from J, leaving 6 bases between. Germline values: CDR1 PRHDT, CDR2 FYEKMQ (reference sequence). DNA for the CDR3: TGTGCCAGCAGCTTAGGGACAGGCCAAGAGACCCAGTACTTC. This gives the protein CASSLGTGQETQYF.

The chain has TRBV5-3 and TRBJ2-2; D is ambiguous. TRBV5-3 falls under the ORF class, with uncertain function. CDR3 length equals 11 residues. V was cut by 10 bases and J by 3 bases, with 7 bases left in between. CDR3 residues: CAAGYTGELFF. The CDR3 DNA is TGTGCCGCAGGCTACACCGGGGAGCTGTTTTTT.

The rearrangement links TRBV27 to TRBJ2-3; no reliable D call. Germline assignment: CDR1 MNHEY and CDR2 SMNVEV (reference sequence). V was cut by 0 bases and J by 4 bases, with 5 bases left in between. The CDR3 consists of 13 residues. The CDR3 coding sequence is TGTGCCAGCAGTTTATCGTTTCCAGATACGCAGTATTTT. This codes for CASSLSFPDTQYF.

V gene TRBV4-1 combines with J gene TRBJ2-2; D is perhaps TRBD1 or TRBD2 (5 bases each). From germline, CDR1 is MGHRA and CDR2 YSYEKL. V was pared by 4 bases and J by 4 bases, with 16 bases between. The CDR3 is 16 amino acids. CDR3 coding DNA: TGCGCCAGCAGCCCCGGGGCATCAATAGGCACCGGGGAGCTGTTTTTT. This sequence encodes CASSPGASIGTGELFF.

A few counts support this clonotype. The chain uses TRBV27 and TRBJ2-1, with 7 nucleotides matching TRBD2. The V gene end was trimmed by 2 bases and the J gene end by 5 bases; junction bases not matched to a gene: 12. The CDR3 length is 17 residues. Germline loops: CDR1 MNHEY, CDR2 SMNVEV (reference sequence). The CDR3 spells CASSLVSDWGGDNEQFF. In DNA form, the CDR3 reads TGTGCCAGCAGTTTAGTCTCCGATTGGGGGGGGGACAATGAGCAGTTCTTC.

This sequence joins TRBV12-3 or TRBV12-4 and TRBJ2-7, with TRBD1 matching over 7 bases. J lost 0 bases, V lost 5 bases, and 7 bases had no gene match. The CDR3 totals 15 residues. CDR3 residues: CASSRWDSSSYEQYF. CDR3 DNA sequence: TGTGCCAGCAGTAGGTGGGACAGCAGCTCCTACGAGCAGTACTTC.

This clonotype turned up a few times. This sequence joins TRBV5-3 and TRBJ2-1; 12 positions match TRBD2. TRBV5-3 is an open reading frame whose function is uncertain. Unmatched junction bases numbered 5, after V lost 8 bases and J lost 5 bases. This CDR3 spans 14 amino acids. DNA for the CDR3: TGTGCCAGCAACCTAGCGGGGGGGAACAATGAGCAGTTCTTC. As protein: CASNLAGGNNEQFF.

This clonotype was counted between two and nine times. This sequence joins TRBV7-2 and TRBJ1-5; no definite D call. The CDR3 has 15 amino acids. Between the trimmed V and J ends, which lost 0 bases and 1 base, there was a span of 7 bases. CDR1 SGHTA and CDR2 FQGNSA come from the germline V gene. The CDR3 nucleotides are TGTGCCAGCAGCTTAGCTCAGTGGAGCAATCAGCCCCAGCATTTT. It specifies CASSLAQWSNQPQHF.

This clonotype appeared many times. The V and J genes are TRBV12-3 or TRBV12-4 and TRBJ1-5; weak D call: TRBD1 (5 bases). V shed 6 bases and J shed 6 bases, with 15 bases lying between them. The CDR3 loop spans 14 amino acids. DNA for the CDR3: TGTGCCAGCAGCCTAGGGCCCGGGGGTCAGCCCCAGCATTTT. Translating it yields CASSLGPGGQPQHF.

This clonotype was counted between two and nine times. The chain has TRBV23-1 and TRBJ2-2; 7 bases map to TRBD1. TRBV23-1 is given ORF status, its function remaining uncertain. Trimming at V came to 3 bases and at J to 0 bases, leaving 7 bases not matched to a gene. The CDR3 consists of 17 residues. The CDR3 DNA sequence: TGCGCCAGCAGTCAGCTACAGACAGGGCCGAACACCGGGGAGCTGTTTTTT. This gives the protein CASSQLQTGPNTGELFF.

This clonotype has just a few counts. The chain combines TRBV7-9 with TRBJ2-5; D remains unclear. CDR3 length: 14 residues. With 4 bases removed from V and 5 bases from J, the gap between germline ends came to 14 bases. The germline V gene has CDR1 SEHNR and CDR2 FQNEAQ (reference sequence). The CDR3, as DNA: TGTGCCAGCAGCTCTTGGGCCTTGAGGGAGACCCAGTACTTC. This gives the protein CASSSWALRETQYF.

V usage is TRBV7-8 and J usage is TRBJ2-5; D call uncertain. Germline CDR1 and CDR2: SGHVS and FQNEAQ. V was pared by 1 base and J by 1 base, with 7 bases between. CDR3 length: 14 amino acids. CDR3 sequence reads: CASSLGAVQETQYF. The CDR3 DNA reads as TGTGCCAGCAGCTTAGGGGCAGTCCAAGAGACCCAGTACTTC.

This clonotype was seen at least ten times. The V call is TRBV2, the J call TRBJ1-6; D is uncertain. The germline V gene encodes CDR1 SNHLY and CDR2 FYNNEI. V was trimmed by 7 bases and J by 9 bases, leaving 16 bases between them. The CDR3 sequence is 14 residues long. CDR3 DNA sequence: TGTGCCAGCAAGGGTGCCGTAGGTAGTTCACCCCTCCACTTT. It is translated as CASKGAVGSSPLHF.

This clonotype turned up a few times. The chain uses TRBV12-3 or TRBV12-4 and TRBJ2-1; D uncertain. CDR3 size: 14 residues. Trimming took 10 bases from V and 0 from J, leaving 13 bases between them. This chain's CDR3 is CATSWRLSYNEQFF. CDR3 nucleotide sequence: TGTGCCACAAGCTGGCGGCTCTCCTACAATGAGCAGTTCTTC.

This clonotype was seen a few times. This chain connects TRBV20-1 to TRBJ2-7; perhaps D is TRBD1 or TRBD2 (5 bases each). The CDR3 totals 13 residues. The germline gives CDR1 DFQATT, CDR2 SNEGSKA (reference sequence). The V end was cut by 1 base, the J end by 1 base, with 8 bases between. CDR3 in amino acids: CSARGDGSYEQYF. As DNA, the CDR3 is TGCAGTGCTAGAGGGGACGGGTCCTACGAGCAGTACTTC.

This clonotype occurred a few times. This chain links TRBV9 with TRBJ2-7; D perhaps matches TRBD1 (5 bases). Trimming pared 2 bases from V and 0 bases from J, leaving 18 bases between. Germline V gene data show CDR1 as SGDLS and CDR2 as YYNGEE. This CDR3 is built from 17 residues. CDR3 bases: TGTGCCAGCAGCGTCGCCCTGGGGCAGGAGACCTCCTACGAGCAGTACTTC. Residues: CASSVALGQETSYEQYF.

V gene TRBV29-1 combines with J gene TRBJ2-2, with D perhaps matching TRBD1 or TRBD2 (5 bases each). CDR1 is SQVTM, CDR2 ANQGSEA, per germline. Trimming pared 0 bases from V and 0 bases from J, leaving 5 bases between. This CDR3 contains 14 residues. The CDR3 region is CSVEEGANTGELFF. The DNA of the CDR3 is TGCAGCGTTGAAGAGGGGGCGAACACCGGGGAGCTGTTTTTT.